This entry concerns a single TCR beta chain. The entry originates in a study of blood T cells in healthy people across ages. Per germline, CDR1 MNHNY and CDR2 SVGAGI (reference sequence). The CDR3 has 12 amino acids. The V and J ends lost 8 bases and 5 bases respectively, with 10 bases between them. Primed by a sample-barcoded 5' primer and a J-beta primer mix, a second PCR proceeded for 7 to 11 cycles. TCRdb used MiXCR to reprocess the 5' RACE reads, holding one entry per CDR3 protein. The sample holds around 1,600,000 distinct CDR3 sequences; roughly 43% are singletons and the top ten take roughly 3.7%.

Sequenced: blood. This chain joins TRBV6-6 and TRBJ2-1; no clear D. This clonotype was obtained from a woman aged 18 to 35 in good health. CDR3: CASGDRNNEQFF. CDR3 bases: TGTGCCAGCGGGGATAGGAACAATGAGCAGTTCTTC.